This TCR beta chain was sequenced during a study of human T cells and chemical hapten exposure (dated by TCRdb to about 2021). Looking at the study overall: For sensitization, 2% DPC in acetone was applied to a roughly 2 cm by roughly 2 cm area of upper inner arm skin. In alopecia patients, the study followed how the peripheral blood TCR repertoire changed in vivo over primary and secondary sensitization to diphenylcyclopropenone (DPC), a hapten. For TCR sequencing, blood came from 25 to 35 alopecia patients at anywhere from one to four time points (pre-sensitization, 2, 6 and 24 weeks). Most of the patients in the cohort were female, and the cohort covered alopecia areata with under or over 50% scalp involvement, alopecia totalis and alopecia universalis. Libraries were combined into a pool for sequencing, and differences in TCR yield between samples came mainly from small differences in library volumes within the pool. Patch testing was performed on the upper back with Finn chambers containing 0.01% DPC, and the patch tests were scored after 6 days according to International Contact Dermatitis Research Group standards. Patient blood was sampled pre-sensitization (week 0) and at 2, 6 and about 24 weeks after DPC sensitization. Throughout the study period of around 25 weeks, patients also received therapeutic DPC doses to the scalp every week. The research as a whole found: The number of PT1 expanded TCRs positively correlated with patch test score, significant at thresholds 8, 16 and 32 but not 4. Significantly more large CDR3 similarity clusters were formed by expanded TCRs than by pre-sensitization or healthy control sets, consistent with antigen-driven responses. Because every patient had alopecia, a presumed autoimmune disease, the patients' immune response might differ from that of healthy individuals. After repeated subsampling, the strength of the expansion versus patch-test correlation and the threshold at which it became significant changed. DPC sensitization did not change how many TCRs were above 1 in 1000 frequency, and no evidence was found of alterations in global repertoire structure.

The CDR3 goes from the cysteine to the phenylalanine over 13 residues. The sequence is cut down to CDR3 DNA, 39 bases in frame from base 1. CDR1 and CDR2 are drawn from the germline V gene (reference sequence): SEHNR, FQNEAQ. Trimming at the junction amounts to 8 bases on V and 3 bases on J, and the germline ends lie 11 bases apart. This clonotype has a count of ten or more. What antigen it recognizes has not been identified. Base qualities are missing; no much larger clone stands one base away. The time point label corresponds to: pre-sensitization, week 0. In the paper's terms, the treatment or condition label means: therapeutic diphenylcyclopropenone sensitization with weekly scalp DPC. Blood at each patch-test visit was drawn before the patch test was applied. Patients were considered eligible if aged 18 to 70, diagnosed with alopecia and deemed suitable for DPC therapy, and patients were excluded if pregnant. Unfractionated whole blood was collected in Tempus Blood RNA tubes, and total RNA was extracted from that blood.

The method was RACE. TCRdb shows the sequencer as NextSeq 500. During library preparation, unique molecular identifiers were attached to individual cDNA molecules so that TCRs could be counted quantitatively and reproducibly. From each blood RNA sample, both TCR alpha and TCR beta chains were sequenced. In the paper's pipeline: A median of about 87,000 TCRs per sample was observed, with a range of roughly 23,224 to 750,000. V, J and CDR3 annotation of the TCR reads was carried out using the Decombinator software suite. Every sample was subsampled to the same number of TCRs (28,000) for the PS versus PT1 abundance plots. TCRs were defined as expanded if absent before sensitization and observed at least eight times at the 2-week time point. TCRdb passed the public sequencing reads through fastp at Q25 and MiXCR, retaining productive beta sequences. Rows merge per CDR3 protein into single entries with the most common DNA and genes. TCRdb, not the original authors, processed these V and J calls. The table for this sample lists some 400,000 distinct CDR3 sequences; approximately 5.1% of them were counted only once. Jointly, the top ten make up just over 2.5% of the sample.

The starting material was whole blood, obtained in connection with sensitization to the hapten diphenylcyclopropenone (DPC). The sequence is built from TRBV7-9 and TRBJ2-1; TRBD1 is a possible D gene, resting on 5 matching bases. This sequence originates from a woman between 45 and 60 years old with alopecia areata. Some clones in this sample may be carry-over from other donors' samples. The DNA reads TGTGCCAGCGCCCGGCAGGGCTACAATGAGCAGTTCTTC. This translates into CASARQGYNEQFF.